Shown below are 9 T cell receptor beta chains from a single sample sequenced in a study of regulatory T cells in long-lasting Graves disease. Investigators prepared the TCR beta libraries by applying iRepertoire HTBI primers and Arm-PCR of CDR3 regions. Each CDR3 protein gets one entry after TCRdb re-called the multiplex PCR reads with MiXCR. The repertoire holds hundreds of thousands of distinct CDR3 sequences, with about 16% as singletons. Regarding time point: newly diagnosed GD, antithyroid drugs for less than 3 months. RNA isolated from PBMCs was used to make the TCR library. In addition, the sample was reused for a study of T cells in Graves' hyperthyroidism and ophthalmopathy.

The sequenced sample was peripheral blood mononuclear cells (PBMCs), obtained at new diagnosis, from a patient treated with antithyroid drugs. The receptors were sampled from a woman in her forties or fifties with Graves disease.

The chain combines TRBV5-1 with TRBJ2-7; 9 bases map to TRBD2. Germline CDR1 reads SGHRS; CDR2 reads YFSETQ. The V gene end was trimmed by 0 bases and the J gene end by 6 bases; junction bases not matched to a gene: 10. The CDR3 extends over 16 amino acids. The CDR3 reads CASSLAFGGGAIEQYF. The DNA of the CDR3 is TGCGCCAGCAGCTTGGCCTTTGGCGGGGGGGCCATCGAGCAGTACTTC.

The chain links TRBV5-1 to TRBJ1-6, with D maybe TRBD1 (5 bases). This CDR3 comprises 19 residues. V lost 2 bases and J lost 0, with 18 bases in between. Per germline, CDR1 SGHRS and CDR2 YFSETQ. The CDR3 DNA reads TGCGCCAGCAGCTTTGGCCCGGGACGGACGAGCTCCTATAATTCACCCCTCCACTTT. Translated: CASSFGPGRTSSYNSPLHF.

This clonotype showed up many times. This chain links TRBV12-3 or TRBV12-4 with TRBJ2-1, with 11 bases that match TRBD2. This CDR3 region has 16 residues. V was pared by 2 bases and J by 8 bases, with 8 bases of the junction left unmatched. The CDR3 DNA reads as TGTGCCAGCAGTTTACGGAAGGTAGCGGGGGGGGATGAGCAGTTCTTC. Its translation: CASSLRKVAGGDEQFF.

This clonotype was observed at least ten times. The chain uses TRBV6-1 and TRBJ1-2; the D is unclear. Germline CDR1 and CDR2: MNHNS and SASEGT. V was cut by 2 bases and J by 7 bases, with 8 bases left in between. The CDR3 covers 12 residues. CDR3 in DNA: TGTGCCAGCAGTGAATGGGCGGGTGGCTACACCTTC. Amino acids: CASSEWAGGYTF.

The sample holds many counts of this clonotype. V usage is TRBV3-1 and J usage is TRBJ1-4; 11 bases map to TRBD1. The germline V gene has CDR1 LGHDT and CDR2 YNNKEL (reference sequence). V was pared by 4 bases and J by 7 bases, with 11 bases of the junction left unmatched. This CDR3 region has 17 residues. CDR3 in amino acids: CASSLRTGGGLGEKLFF. The CDR3 DNA reads as TGTGCCAGCAGCCTCCGGACAGGGGGCGGTTTAGGTGAAAAACTGTTTTTT.

This clonotype occurred many times. The chain uses TRBV2 and TRBJ1-5; 7 nucleotides agree with TRBD1. Germline-derived CDR1 and CDR2 are SNHLY and FYNNEI. J lost 7 bases, V lost 3 bases, and 3 bases had no gene match. The CDR3 spans 13 residues. This CDR3 is CASSDQGGQPQHF. CDR3 coding DNA: TGTGCCAGCAGTGATCAGGGGGGGCAGCCCCAGCATTTT.

This clonotype has at least ten counts. This CDR3 reads CASSERATAEAFF. In DNA form, the CDR3 reads TGTGCCAGCAGTGAAAGGGCGACAGCTGAAGCTTTCTTT. The V gene is TRBV28, the J gene TRBJ1-1, with a possible D match to TRBD1 (5 bases). The germline V gene encodes CDR1 MDHEN and CDR2 SYDVKM. V dropped 5 bases and J dropped 6 bases, with 13 bases sitting between them. The length of the CDR3 is 13 residues.

This clonotype was detected ten times or more. The chain has TRBV12-5 and TRBJ1-1; D remains ambiguous. V dropped 7 bases and J dropped 0 bases, with 6 bases sitting between them. Germline lookup yields CDR1 LGHNT and CDR2 FRNRAP. The CDR3 is 12 amino acids. Here the CDR3 DNA reads TGTGCTAGTGACTTTATGAACACTGAAGCTTTCTTT. This gives the protein CASDFMNTEAFF.

The gene calls are TRBV5-1 and TRBJ2-5, with TRBD1 as a possible D gene (6 bases). This CDR3 contains 15 residues. Looked up from germline, CDR1 is SGHRS and CDR2 is YFSETQ. The germline V and J ends were trimmed by 5 bases and 2 bases, with 16 bases remaining between them. CDR3 in DNA: TGCGCCAGCAGGGAACAGGGATCTCTTCAAGAGACCCAGTACTTC. Translated: CASREQGSLQETQYF.